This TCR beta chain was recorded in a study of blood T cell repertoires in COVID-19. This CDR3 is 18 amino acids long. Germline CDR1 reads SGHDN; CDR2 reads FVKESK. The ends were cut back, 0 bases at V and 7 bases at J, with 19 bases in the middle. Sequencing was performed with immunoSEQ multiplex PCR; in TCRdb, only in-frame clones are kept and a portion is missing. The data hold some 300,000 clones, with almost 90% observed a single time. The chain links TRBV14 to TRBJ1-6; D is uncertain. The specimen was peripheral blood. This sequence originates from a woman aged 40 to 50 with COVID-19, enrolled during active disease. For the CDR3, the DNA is TGTGCCAGCAGCCAAGATCGACGGGATGGACGGAGAAATTCACCCCTCCACTTT. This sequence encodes CASSQDRRDGRRNSPLHF.